The subject of this entry is one T cell receptor beta chain. Its antigen remains unidentified. This record belongs to a study of CD8 T cells in ankylosing spondylitis. Study results and limitations: Seemingly characteristic of ankylosing spondylitis blood was a TCR beta motif consisting of several highly homologous variants.

Each CDR3 protein is one row after TCRdb ran MiXCR on the 5' RACE reads. The sample consists of some 220,000 distinct CDR3 sequences, approximately 7.4% of them appearing once. Trimming removed 0 bases from V and 8 bases from J, with 16 bases in between. Germline CDR1 and CDR2: MNHEY and SVGAGI. The CDR3 runs 15 residues. This clonotype was obtained from a male donor with ankylosing spondylitis. The sample consisted of blood, either unsorted or a sorted T cell fraction (not recorded which). The genes are TRBV6-5 and TRBJ1-1, with no clear D. CDR3 bases: TGTGCCAGCAGTTACTCGGGGAGCCTTTCCAAAGAAGCTTTCTTT. Its translation is CASSYSGSLSKEAFF.